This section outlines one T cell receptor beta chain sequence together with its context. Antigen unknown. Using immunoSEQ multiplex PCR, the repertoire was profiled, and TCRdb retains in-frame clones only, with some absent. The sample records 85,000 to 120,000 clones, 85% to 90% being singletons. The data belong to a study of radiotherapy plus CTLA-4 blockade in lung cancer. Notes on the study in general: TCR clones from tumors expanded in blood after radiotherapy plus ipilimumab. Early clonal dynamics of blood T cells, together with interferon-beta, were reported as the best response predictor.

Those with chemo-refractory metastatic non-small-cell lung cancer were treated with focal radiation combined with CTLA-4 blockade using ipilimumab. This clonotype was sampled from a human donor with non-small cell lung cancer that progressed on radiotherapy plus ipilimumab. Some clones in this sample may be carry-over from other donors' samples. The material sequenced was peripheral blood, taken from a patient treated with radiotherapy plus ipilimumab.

DNA of the CDR3: TGTGCCAGCAGTGGGACTAGCCCCCACGAGCAGTACTTC. This codes for CASSGTSPHEQYF. The chain couples TRBV2 to TRBJ2-7; 8 nucleotides align to TRBD2. In germline, CDR1 is SNHLY, CDR2 FYNNEI. The junction had 4 bases not matched to a gene; V was cut back by 4 bases and J by 5 bases. The CDR3 has 13 amino acids.